This T cell receptor beta chain is from a study of early T cells in non-severe SARS-CoV-2 infection (dated by TCRdb to about 2021). For the wider study: Because TCR sequencing was done on bulk RNA from unsorted whole blood, the alpha and beta chains could not be paired. Overall study outcomes, separate from this receptor: Matching against VDJdb was skewed toward anti-spike CD8 responses, likely underestimated virus-specific expansions, and missed private and CD4 specificities.

CDR1 and CDR2, looked up from the germline V gene (reference sequence), are SGHNT and YYREEE. The CDR3 measures 15 amino acids from cysteine to phenylalanine. Just the 45-base CDR3 DNA is kept, in frame starting at base 1. The junction carries 9 bases between V and J, which are trimmed by 0 bases and 2 bases respectively. Preparation of the library involved 5' RACE. TCRdb names NextSeq 500 as the instrument used. To correct for sequencing error and PCR bias, the TCR library protocol tagged individual cDNA molecules with unique molecular identifiers. Sequencing covered both TCR alpha and beta chains, and within each sample the abundances of alpha and beta sequences were tightly co-correlated. The study's own analysis went as follows. V gene, J gene and CDR3 annotation of TCR sequences was performed with Decombinator V4. Expanded TCRs were defined as changing significantly between any two time points under a Poisson model with p below 0.0001. Abundances of TCRs were expressed as counts per million after normalisation to the total number of TCRs sequenced in each sample. TRAV1-2 paired with TRAJ12, TRAJ20 or TRAJ33 defined MAIT TCRs, while TRAV10 paired with TRAJ18 defined iNKT TCRs. VDJdb, accessed 1 November 2021, was searched for CMV, EBV and SARS-CoV-2 annotated TCRs, excluding TCRs annotated for multiple antigens. TCRdb passed the public sequencing reads through fastp at Q25 and MiXCR, retaining productive beta sequences. Here each entry gathers all rows of one CDR3 protein and keeps the most common genes and DNA. These V and J calls are TCRdb output, not the study's own analysis. The sample yields tens of thousands of distinct CDR3 sequences; approximately 5.8% were counted once. The top ten constitute 14% of the sample.

The study was a case-control design nested within a healthcare worker cohort in London, UK, with weekly nasopharyngeal swab PCR tests and blood sampling. Healthcare workers were recruited during the week of the UK lockdown, between 23 and 31 March 2020, and followed weekly for up to roughly 16 weeks. In this sample, this clonotype turned up many times. Which antigen it targets is not known. The sample holds no much larger clone one base away, and base qualities are not on file. Recombination linked TRBV5-4 to TRBJ2-1, and possibly TRBD2, on 5 matching bases. This clonotype was obtained from an adult who was a healthcare worker with PCR-confirmed SARS-CoV-2 infection or an uninfected control (not recorded which). This sample comprised whole blood, obtained at baseline. The CDR3 reads CASSLASSAYNEQFF. The DNA sequence is TGTGCCAGCAGCTTGGCTAGCAGCGCCTACAATGAGCAGTTCTTC.